The source of this T cell receptor beta chain is a study of response to subunit inactivated influenza vaccine. The table lists this clonotype with many counts. Its specificity is unknown. V lost 3 bases and J 7 bases, leaving 21 bases between the germline ends. Per germline, CDR1 MNHEY and CDR2 SMNVEV (reference sequence). This CDR3 region has 16 residues. TCRdb used MiXCR to reprocess the RT-PCR reads, holding one entry per CDR3 protein. The profile covers more than 400,000 distinct CDR3 sequences, with 7.2% appearing a single time and roughly 14% taken by the ten largest. The study, taken as a whole, reports: That few new T cells are recruited by each seasonal influenza vaccination was the authors' suggestion.

The chain recombines TRBV27 with TRBJ2-5, with D possibly matching TRBD2 (5 bases). The TCR originated in a man aged 50 to 75 who received an inactivated influenza vaccine. The specimen comprised PBMCs from blood, sampled 23 months after vaccination. As DNA, the CDR3 is TGTGCCAGCAGTTTCGCGGGCTCCGTGGGGTACGGGACCCAGTACTTC. It yields the protein CASSFAGSVGYGTQYF.